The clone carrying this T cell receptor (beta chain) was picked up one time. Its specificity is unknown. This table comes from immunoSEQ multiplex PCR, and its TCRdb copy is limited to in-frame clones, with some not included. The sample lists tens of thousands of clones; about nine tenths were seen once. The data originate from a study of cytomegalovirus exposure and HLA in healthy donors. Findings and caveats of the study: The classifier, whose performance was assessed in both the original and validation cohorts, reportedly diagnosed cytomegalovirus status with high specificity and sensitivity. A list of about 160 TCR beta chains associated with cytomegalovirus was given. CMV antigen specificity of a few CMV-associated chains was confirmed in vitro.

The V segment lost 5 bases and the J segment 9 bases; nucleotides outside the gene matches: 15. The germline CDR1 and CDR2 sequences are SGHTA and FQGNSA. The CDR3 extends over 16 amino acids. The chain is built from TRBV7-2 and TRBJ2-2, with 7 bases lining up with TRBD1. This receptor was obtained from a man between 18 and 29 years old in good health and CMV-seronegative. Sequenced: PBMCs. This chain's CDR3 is CASSLSTGQSHRELFF. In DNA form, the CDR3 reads TGTGCCAGCAGCCTCTCGACGGGACAGAGTCACCGGGAGCTGTTTTTT.